Listed below are T cell receptor beta chains from one sample, sequenced in a study of control samples from healthy donors and cancer patients. Data came from immunoSEQ multiplex PCR; TCRdb stores just in-frame clones and leaves some out. The sample has 150,000 or so clones, roughly 88% seen once. The sequenced material came from blood. These receptors were collected from a woman aged 30 to 39 in good health. The CDR3 runs from the conserved cysteine through the conserved F or W.

TRBV5-4	TRBJ1-3	14	CASSYGTAGNTIYF
TRBV4-2	TRBJ1-3	15	CASSQEDRSGNTIYF
TRBV12-5	TRBJ2-3	15	CASAPWASGGNTQYF
TRBV14	TRBJ1-1	13	CASSHGTAIEAFF
TRBV7-2	TRBJ2-3	11	CASSYGDTQYF
TRBV19	TRBJ2-3	13	CASSDSRADTQYF
TRBV5-1	TRBJ2-1	18	CASSLRGGGSSSYNEQFF
TRBV4-1	TRBJ2-3	16	CASSQIAGGSGDTQYF
TRBV6-6	TRBJ1-5	15	CASSYLGQFNQPQHF
TRBV19	TRBJ1-6	13	CATHGQESSPLHF
TRBV28	TRBJ1-1	15	CASSVRQGWYTEAFF
TRBV27	TRBJ2-3	14	CASSPQGITDTQYF
TRBV19	TRBJ2-3	14	CASRDRGRADTQYF
TRBV2	TRBJ1-5	18	CASSTDRGHRYSNQPQHF
TRBV6-5	TRBJ2-4	13	CASSTLAKNIQYF
TRBV12-5	TRBJ2-2	14	CASGLRGDTGELFF
TRBV3-1/TRBV3-2	TRBJ2-1	15	CASESGGDFYNEQFF
TRBV9	TRBJ1-5	13	CASSVGVNQPQHF
TRBV4-2	TRBJ1-1	15	CASSQVSTGRNEAFF
TRBV24-1	TRBJ2-3	12	CATSVRADTQYF
TRBV6-1	TRBJ1-1	16	CASSERWGQGRLVAFF
TRBV6-4	TRBJ1-2	12	CASSDTSYGYTF
TRBV11-2	TRBJ2-1	13	CASSLGRTEEQFF
TRBV3-1/TRBV3-2	TRBJ1-6	13	CASSQDLRSPLHF
TRBV27	TRBJ1-1	17	CASSSRDNHRGNTEAFF
TRBV30	TRBJ1-2	14	CACSKDSSNYGYTF
TRBV28	TRBJ2-7	14	CASSSPGRWDEQYF
TRBV5-4	TRBJ2-5	13	CASSGAGRETQYF
TRBV4-1	TRBJ2-3	18	CASSPRGEGSIFLDTQYF
TRBV15	TRBJ2-2	16	CATSSAVAENTGELFF
TRBV4-1	TRBJ1-1	14	CASSSGQGRTEAFF
TRBV6-1	TRBJ1-3	13	CASSELLFNTIYF
TRBV5-1	TRBJ2-3	14	CASSFGTSRDTQYF
TRBV5-6	TRBJ1-2	14	CASSLGRGRRGYTF
TRBV19	TRBJ1-1	14	CASSSETVVAEAFF
TRBV6-5	TRBJ2-5	15	CASSYSALVGETQYF
TRBV28	TRBJ1-3	17	CASSLMGASSSGNTIYF
TRBV5-1	TRBJ2-5	16	CASSFLPSPSQETQYF
TRBV6-5	TRBJ1-2	15	CASSPGTGGNYGYTF
TRBV15	TRBJ2-3	15	CATSKRDRGTDTQYF
TRBV30	TRBJ1-5	15	CAWSVRTGFSQPQHF
TRBV28	TRBJ1-2	11	CASSLRYGYTF
TRBV6-6	TRBJ1-2	12	CASLGQAPGYTF
TRBV12-3/TRBV12-4	TRBJ1-2	13	CASSFRQGHGYTF
TRBV7-6	TRBJ2-1	17	CASSPFRSERSYNEQFF
TRBV5-1	TRBJ1-3	14	CASRVDFSGNTIYF
TRBV9	TRBJ1-3	13	CASSGQGGNTIYF